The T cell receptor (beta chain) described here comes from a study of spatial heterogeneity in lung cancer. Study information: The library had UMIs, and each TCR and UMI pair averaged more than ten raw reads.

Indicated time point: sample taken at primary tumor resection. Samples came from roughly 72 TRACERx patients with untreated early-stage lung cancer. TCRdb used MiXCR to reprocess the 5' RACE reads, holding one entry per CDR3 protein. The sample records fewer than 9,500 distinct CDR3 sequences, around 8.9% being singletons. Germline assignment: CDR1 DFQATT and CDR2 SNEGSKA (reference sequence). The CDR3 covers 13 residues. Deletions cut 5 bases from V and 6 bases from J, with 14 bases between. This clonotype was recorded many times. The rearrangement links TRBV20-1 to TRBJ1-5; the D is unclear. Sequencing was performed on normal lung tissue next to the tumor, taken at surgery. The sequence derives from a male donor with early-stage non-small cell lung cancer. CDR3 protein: CSAQREKSQPQHF. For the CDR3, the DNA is TGCAGTGCTCAGCGGGAGAAGAGTCAGCCCCAGCATTTT.